Here is one T cell receptor beta chain with its context. The antigen it binds to is not known. No clone much larger than this one lies a single base away; base qualities are absent. This sample is part of a study of long-term antiretroviral therapy in people with HIV (dated by TCRdb to 2021 to 2024). With regard to the full study: Collection of the earliest samples took place about a decade ahead of the 2015 WHO recommendation for immediate ART, at a time when ART was typically delayed until CD4 counts fell. Among the 30 or so participants with HIV, eleven were female. Test extractions of a monoclonal T-cell line alongside 30 to 35 polyclonal samples showed no cross-contamination during QIAcube processing. Whether ART initiation and durable HIV suppression were associated with changes in peripheral blood TRB repertoire composition and diversity was tested in a retrospective serial study. From a few dozen adults with confirmed HIV infection, the cohort provided over 150 cryopreserved PBMC samples, gathered serially across a mean of about 6 years (range 1-12).

Trimmed from V: 2 bases; trimmed from J: 8 bases; junction bases lacking a gene match: 10. The CDR3 has 15 amino acids, counting the end cysteine and phenylalanine. Left in the record is the CDR3 DNA by itself, 45 bases read in frame from the first base. CDR1 and CDR2 are drawn from the germline V gene: KGHSH, LQKENI. Participants were included only if at least one PBMC sample before ART initiation and at least two post-ART samples were available. Every participant with HIV received treatment in the United States of America. Cryopreserved samples of roughly 0.95-10 million PBMC were thawed and washed before DNA extraction. At the time of the earliest PBMC sample, participants with HIV were aged between roughly 20 and 55 years. Per participant, PBMC samples came from 1-4 timepoints prior to ART initiation and 2-8 timepoints following ART initiation, for a median of 7 samples. Serial HIV viral load, CD4+ T-cell count, ART history and demographic data were obtained for every participant. Genomic DNA was extracted from unsorted PBMC with a Qiagen kit on a QIAcube, with processing performed in batches of 12 samples.

Beyond this particular receptor, the publication reports: Owing to limited PBMC availability, only the TCR beta chain was sequenced, without alpha chain pairing. Expanded TRB clones identified before ART initiation dominated the repertoire at all time points, although this dominance fluctuated and declined in many PLHIV after ART. The samples span the years 2004 to 2017, and the ART regimens used at that time may not be as effective as current regimens. Narrower CDR3 length ranges were observed in HIV repertoires than in controls, and an antigen-experienced repertoire with only a slight naive shift after ART was suggested by the network structure. Inferences about post-ART repertoire changes are limited because no data were available on ART adherence, viral resistance or therapy changes. Because pre-ART samples had limited cell numbers, profiling was done on unsorted PBMC rather than on sorted CD4+ and CD8+ T cells. A significant increase in TRB diversity was found to be associated with ART initiation, although TRB diversity was observed to remain significantly below that of transplant donor controls even after long-term ART.

Sequencing of the TRB variable region was done with the immunoSEQ hsTCRB v3.0 assay at survey level resolution. TRB sequencing targeted a depth of roughly 40,000-55,000 T-cell genomes per sample. Pooled TRB libraries were sequenced on an Illumina MiSeq with a v3 150-cycle kit. On the study's bioinformatics: Repertoire analysis ran in R within a reproducible Nextflow workflow covering QC, data transformation and analysis. Custom analyses were implemented in LymphoSeq2, an R package for AIRR-Seq data exploration. Several samples that yielded fewer than 5000 total TRB sequences were excluded, so that approximately 200 HIV repertoires were analyzed. Among the roughly 200 retained HIV repertoires, around 60 were collected before ART initiation and about 130 were collected after ART initiation. Repertoires were downsampled to 5000 TRB nucleotide sequences, and summary statistics were averaged over 100 downsampling iterations. TRB sequences were retained for analysis only if CDR3 regions of at least seven amino acids were present. Diversity was measured with a Shannon entropy-derived clonality score and the Gini coefficient. In the repertoire networks, any two of the top 5000 CDR3 amino acid sequences were linked whenever the two sequences differed by an edit distance of one. GLIPH2 predicted antigen specificity groups and MHC restriction for TRB CDR3 amino acid sequences. To flag known CMV, EBV, HIV or tissue antigen associations, CDR3 amino acid sequences were matched against VDJdb and McPAS-TCR. Pre-ART, post-ART and control groups were compared with Wilcoxon signed-rank tests and Holm-Bonferroni correction. TCRdb mirrors the immuneACCESS table, restricted to in-frame sequences. Some clones are absent from its copies; in checked studies, under half trace to an unresolved V gene, and the reason for the others is unknown. V and J calls and clone size come straight from that table; D and trimming were deduced from the DNA. The sample table shows 14,000 or so clones, and roughly 80% are seen once. About 17% of the sample belongs to the ten largest clones.

Here the chain combines TRBV18 and TRBJ1-2, with 8 junctional bases fitting TRBD1. Source: unsorted PBMCs, taken just before starting antiretroviral therapy. The clonotype was recovered from a man aged 40-49 years with HIV. The sequenced DNA is TGTGCCAGCTCACCAAATACAGGGGGGAGCAACGGCTACACCTTC. It translates to CASSPNTGGSNGYTF.